A selection of T cell receptor beta chains follows, all from one sample in a study of T cell responses to AZD1222 COVID-19 vaccine. TCRdb's copy holds only in-frame clones and misses some; the assay was immunoSEQ multiplex PCR. The repertoire holds about 35,000 clones, with 80% to 90% as singletons. Sample: peripheral blood, taken 28 days after the second AZD1222 dose. The receptors here all came from an adult who received the AZD1222 COVID-19 vaccine. Both conserved end residues are part of each CDR3. The D gene is left open where the match is weak. Clone sizes are given selectively: once, few, many, or a class where the clone is expanded.

>TRBV7-2|TRBJ2-7|TRBD2|-|15
TGTGCCAGCAGCGCAGGCGCGGGAGGGACCTACGAGCAGTACTTC
CASSAGAGGTYEQYF
>TRBV5-4|TRBJ2-7|TRBD2|-|17
TGTGCCAGCAGCACAGGAGGACTAGCCAGATCAGCCTACGAGCAGTACTTC
CASSTGGLARSAYEQYF
>TRBV3-1/TRBV3-2|TRBJ2-3|TRBD2|-|15
TGTGCCAGCAGGCCTAGCGGGGGGGCGGTAGATACGCAGTATTTT
CASRPSGGAVDTQYF
>TRBV19|TRBJ1-1|TRBD1|-|13
TGTGCCAGTACCCTTGGACAGGGTCAGATGGCTTTCTTT
CASTLGQGQMAFF
>TRBV3-1/TRBV3-2|TRBJ1-2|-|-|13
TGTGCCAGCAGTCTTCAGATGAACTATGGCTACACCTTC
CASSLQMNYGYTF
>TRBV9|TRBJ2-6|TRBD2|-|21
TGTGCCAGCAGCCAGCGGGGAGATTCGGTGGGATCTCGCTCTGGGGCCAACGTCCTGACTTTC
CASSQRGDSVGSRSGANVLTF
>TRBV6-4|TRBJ2-2|-|-|14
TGTGCCAGCAGTTTGGGCACGAACACCGGGGAGCTGTTTTTT
CASSLGTNTGELFF
>TRBV6-5|TRBJ1-1|TRBD1|-|14
TGTGCCAGCAGTTCAGACAGGGGGAACACTGAAGCTTTCTTT
CASSSDRGNTEAFF
>TRBV28|TRBJ2-7|-|-|12
TGTGCCAGCAGTTTAATCCTCTACGAGCAGTACTTC
CASSLILYEQYF
>TRBV28|TRBJ2-7|-|-|15
TGTGCCAGCAGTTTAGTGGCTAGACTACGCTACGAGCAGTACTTC
CASSLVARLRYEQYF
>TRBV24-1|TRBJ2-3|TRBD2|-|19
TGTGCCACCAGTGACCGCTCGGGGGGTTACCCCGGGAGCACAGATACGCAGTATTTT
CATSDRSGGYPGSTDTQYF
>TRBV2|TRBJ1-1|TRBD1|once|15
TGTGCCAGCAGTCTCCAAACAGGGGGGAGCACTGAAGCTTTCTTT
CASSLQTGGSTEAFF
>TRBV5-1|TRBJ2-7|-|-|14
TGCGCCAGCAGCTTGGTCCCGGAGACAGGAGAGCAGTACTTC
CASSLVPETGEQYF
>TRBV3-1/TRBV3-2|TRBJ2-3|-|-|16
TGTGCCAGCAGCCAAGTGGTGGGCAGAATTGTAGATACGCAGTATTTT
CASSQVVGRIVDTQYF
>TRBV11-2|TRBJ1-1|-|-|15
TGTGCCAGCAGCTTAGGTAGAGGGTGGAACACTGAAGCTTTCTTT
CASSLGRGWNTEAFF
>TRBV7-2|TRBJ1-6|TRBD1|-|17
TGTGCCAGCAGCCGTATGCCGGGACAGGGGGCGTCTCCACCCCTCCACTTT
CASSRMPGQGASPPLHF
>TRBV5-4|TRBJ1-2|-|-|16
TGTGCCAGCAGCTTAAGACCCGGGAATCCCCCCTATGGCTACACCTTC
CASSLRPGNPPYGYTF
>TRBV5-1|TRBJ1-6|TRBD1|-|18
TGCGCCAGCAGCTGGACTTGGGTGGGACAGGGAATGAATTCACCCCTCCACTTT
CASSWTWVGQGMNSPLHF
>TRBV5-3|TRBJ1-1|-|-|14
TGTGCCAGAAGCTTGTCGCCAAAGAACACTGAAGCTTTCTTT
CARSLSPKNTEAFF
>TRBV4-1|TRBJ1-3|-|-|18
TGCGCCAGCAGCCAAGATGGCAGGGGAACAGGGACCGGAAACACCATATATTTT
CASSQDGRGTGTGNTIYF
>TRBV11-2|TRBJ2-2|TRBD1|-|14
TGTGCCAGCATCTACGACAGGGGGACCGGGGAGCTGTTTTTT
CASIYDRGTGELFF
>TRBV5-1|TRBJ1-2|TRBD1|once|13
TGCGCCAGCAGCCCAACAGGGGGGTATGGCTACACCTTC
CASSPTGGYGYTF
>TRBV2|TRBJ2-5|-|-|14
TGTGCCAGCAGTACTAACAGGGTAGGAGAGACCCAGTACTTC
CASSTNRVGETQYF
>TRBV6-5|TRBJ2-3|-|-|15
TGTGCCAGCAGCCCCTATAGGGAGCGATCAGATACGCAGTATTTT
CASSPYRERSDTQYF
>TRBV3-1/TRBV3-2|TRBJ1-1|TRBD1|-|14
TGTGCCAGCAGCCAAGTAGACAGGGACACTGAAGCTTTCTTT
CASSQVDRDTEAFF
>TRBV11-3|TRBJ2-2|TRBD2|-|16
TGTGCCAGCAGCTGGACTAGCGGGAGGGCGTCCGGGGAGCTGTTTTTT
CASSWTSGRASGELFF
>TRBV5-6|TRBJ2-5|-|-|14
TGTGCCAGCAGCCCCCCGGGGGCCCTGGAGACCCAGTACTTC
CASSPPGALETQYF
>TRBV15|TRBJ2-1|-|-|11
TGTGCCACCAGCTTAGCACGGGAGCAGTTCTTC
CATSLAREQFF
>TRBV27|TRBJ1-2|TRBD1|-|13
TGTGCCAGCAGTCGAGGGGGCAACTATGGCTACACCTTC
CASSRGGNYGYTF
>TRBV3-1/TRBV3-2|TRBJ1-1|-|few|13
TGTGCCAGCACGATTCAGGGTAACACTGAAGCTTTCTTT
CASTIQGNTEAFF
>TRBV24-1|TRBJ1-1|-|-|13
TGTGCCACCAGTGTCGAGGGGAACACTGAAGCTTTCTTT
CATSVEGNTEAFF
>TRBV27|TRBJ1-3|-|-|15
TGTGCCAGCAGTCCGGGGCCGGGGGCGAGGAACACCATATATTTT
CASSPGPGARNTIYF
>TRBV3-1/TRBV3-2|TRBJ1-6|-|-|15
TGTGCCAGCAGCCAAGATCGAAATGAAAATTCACCCCTCCACTTT
CASSQDRNENSPLHF
>TRBV19|TRBJ1-5|-|-|14
TGTGCCAGTAGGGACTTGAGTGACAGCCAGCCCCAGCATTTT
CASRDLSDSQPQHF
>TRBV3-1/TRBV3-2|TRBJ1-2|TRBD1|-|15
TGTGCCAGCAGGCGACAGGGGGCGGATGACTATGGCTACACCTTC
CASRRQGADDYGYTF
>TRBV10-3|TRBJ2-3|TRBD2|medium-sized|17
TGTGCCATCAGTGTCAGCGGGAGGGCCTCTAGCACAGATACGCAGTATTTT
CAISVSGRASSTDTQYF
>TRBV6-6|TRBJ1-3|-|-|16
TGTGCCAGCAGCCACGGACTCCCCGGGACTGGAAACACCATATATTTT
CASSHGLPGTGNTIYF